This entry lists 27 T cell receptor beta chains sequenced from one sample in a study of T cells expressing NK-cell markers. TCRdb reprocessed the 5' RACE reads, keeping one entry per CDR3 protein, no DNA. The table lists 550,000 or so distinct CDR3 sequences. The sequenced sample consisted of blood T cells: a sorted CD56 or NKG2C T cell subset, CD4+ or CD8+ T cells, or bulk PBMC T cells (not recorded which). Receptors originate from a man between 18 and 35 years old in good health.

The chain joins TRBV7-8 to TRBJ2-3; TCRdb outputs TRBD1, but without DNA this stays unchecked. CDR3 length equals 17 residues. Germline V gene sequence: CDR1 SGHVS, CDR2 FQNEAQ. The CDR3 sequence is CASSSPRRWHNTDTQYF.

V and J are TRBV7-9 and TRBJ2-3; TCRdb's D gene call, TRBD1, goes unchecked for lack of DNA. This CDR3 is built from 16 residues. CDR1 and CDR2 (germline): SEHNR, FQNEAQ (reference sequence). Here the CDR3 reads CASSSPGQGGPDTQYF. Full variable domain (rest looked up from reference TRBV7-9 and TRBJ2-3): DTGVSQNPRHKITKRGQNVTFRCDPISEHNRLYWYRQTLGQGPEFLTYFQNEAQLEKSRLLSDRFSAERPKGSFSTLEIQRTEQGDSAMYLCASSSPGQGGPDTQYFGPGTRLTVL.

The V gene is TRBV7-6, the J gene TRBJ2-1; TCRdb outputs TRBD2, but without DNA this stays unchecked. There are 13 residues in the CDR3. Germline V gene lookup returns CDR1 SGHVS and CDR2 FNYEAQ. This CDR3 is CASSLAGLDEQFF. Drawing the rest from reference TRBV7-6 and TRBJ2-1, the complete variable domain is GAGVSQSPRYKVTKRGQDVALRCDPISGHVSLYWYRQALGQGPEFLTYFNYEAQQDKSGLPNDRFSAERPEGSISTLTIQRTEQRDSAMYRCASSLAGLDEQFFGPGTRLTVL.

The chain carries TRBV12-3 or TRBV12-4 and TRBJ2-1. This CDR3 region has 11 residues. CDR3 region: CASSFYNEQFF.

The chain joins TRBV29-1 to TRBJ2-2. CDR3 length: 14 amino acids. Per the germline V gene, CDR1 is SQVTM and CDR2 is ANQGSEA. CDR3: CSVRLRAYTGELFF.

V is TRBV6-2 or TRBV6-3 and J is TRBJ2-7; the TCRdb call, TRBD1, lacks DNA for checking. Germline values: CDR1 MNHEY, CDR2 SVGEGT. This CDR3 is 17 amino acids long. The CDR3 loop reads CASSTAGQYLKPYEQYF.

The genes are TRBV3-1 and TRBJ2-3; TCRdb proposes TRBD2, but this gene call is untestable without DNA. Germline-derived CDR1 and CDR2 are LGHDT and YNNKEL (reference sequence). The CDR3 is 16 amino acids. The CDR3 protein is CASSHLSGTSTDTQYF.

The V gene is TRBV20-1, the J gene TRBJ2-3; no DNA is available, so the TRBD1 call from TCRdb remains unchecked. Germline V gene sequence: CDR1 DFQATT, CDR2 SNEGSKA (reference sequence). CDR3 length: 13 residues. The chain's CDR3 is CSAPGVRTDTQYF.

The gene calls are TRBV7-2 and TRBJ1-2; as DNA is missing, the TRBD1 call by TCRdb cannot be tested. Looked up from germline, CDR1 is SGHTA and CDR2 is FQGNSA. This CDR3 region has 14 residues. This chain's CDR3 is CASNKIVGGYGYTF. The full variable domain, completed using reference TRBV7-2 and TRBJ1-2, is GAGVSQSPSNKVTEKGKDVELRCDPISGHTALYWYRQSLGQGLEFLIYFQGNSAPDKSGLPSDRFSAERTGGSVSTLTIQRTQQEDSAVYLCASNKIVGGYGYTFGSGTRLTVV.

The chain has TRBV20-1 and TRBJ2-7; TCRdb lists TRBD2, though no DNA is available to test this call. Looked up from germline, CDR1 is DFQATT and CDR2 is SNEGSKA (reference sequence). The CDR3 totals 12 residues. CDR3 sequence reads: CSVRRGRLEQYF.

The chain joins TRBV7-8 to TRBJ2-1; TCRdb's D call of TRBD1 is untestable without DNA. The germline gives CDR1 SGHVS, CDR2 FQNEAQ. CDR3 length: 12 residues. Here the CDR3 reads CASSYGAREQFF.

This chain connects TRBV7-3 to TRBJ2-2. Germline V gene sequence: CDR1 SGHTA, CDR2 FQGTGA. This CDR3 contains 12 residues. This CDR3 is CASSPTAGELFF. Complete variable domain (other parts from reference TRBV7-3 and TRBJ2-2): GAGVSQTPSNKVTEKGKYVELRCDPISGHTALYWYRQSLGQGPEFLIYFQGTGAADDSGLPNDRFFAVRPEGSVSTLKIQRTERGDSAVYLCASSPTAGELFFGEGSRLTVL.

The chain couples TRBV5-1 to TRBJ2-1; TCRdb calls TRBD1, which cannot be checked without DNA. Germline CDR1 reads SGHRS; CDR2 reads YFSETQ. This CDR3 is built from 17 residues. CDR3 region: CASSAPGQGGAYNEQFF.

J is TRBJ2-7 and V is TRBV7-3; as DNA is missing, the TRBD1 call by TCRdb cannot be tested. Germline loops: CDR1 SGHTA, CDR2 FQGTGA. The CDR3 sequence is 15 residues long. CDR3 region: CASSRRRDRVDEQYF.

V usage is TRBV5-1 and J usage is TRBJ2-1. Germline V gene lookup returns CDR1 SGHRS and CDR2 YFSETQ. The CDR3 spans 14 residues. The CDR3 spells CASAIADSYNEQFF.

The V gene is TRBV18, the J gene TRBJ2-5. Per germline, CDR1 KGHSH and CDR2 LQKENI. The CDR3 consists of 13 residues. CDR3 in amino acids: CASSPGYQETQYF.

V usage is TRBV5-1 and J usage is TRBJ2-7. CDR1 SGHRS and CDR2 YFSETQ come from the germline V gene. This CDR3 has 12 residues. The CDR3: CASSLFGYEQYF.

J is TRBJ2-2 and V is TRBV7-6; TCRdb reports TRBD1, a call that lacks DNA to check it against. This CDR3 is built from 16 residues. Germline lookup yields CDR1 SGHVS and CDR2 FNYEAQ. This CDR3 reads CASSLFEQGNTGELFF.

The chain has TRBV7-3 and TRBJ2-5; TCRdb's D gene call, TRBD1, goes unchecked for lack of DNA. The CDR3 spans 15 residues. Germline-derived CDR1 and CDR2 are SGHTA and FQGTGA. CDR3 sequence reads: CASSLTGGKGETQYF.

The V gene is TRBV19, the J gene TRBJ2-7. Germline loops: CDR1 LNHDA, CDR2 SQIVND (reference sequence). The CDR3 covers 13 residues. The CDR3 here is CASSIRTNYEQYF. Drawing the rest from reference TRBV19 and TRBJ2-7, the complete variable domain is DGGITQSPKYLFRKEGQNVTLSCEQNLNHDAMYWYRQDPGQGLRLIYYSQIVNDFQKGDIAEGYSVSREKKESFPLTVTSAQKNPTAFYLCASSIRTNYEQYFGPGTRLTVT.

This sequence joins TRBV12-5 and TRBJ2-3; the TCRdb call, TRBD1, lacks DNA for checking. This CDR3 is 14 amino acids long. In germline, CDR1 is LGHNT, CDR2 FRNRAP. CDR3 residues: CASVPTGAPDTQYF.

J is TRBJ2-2 and V is TRBV6-2 or TRBV6-3; the D gene TCRdb calls, TRBD2, cannot be checked with no DNA. The germline V gene has CDR1 MNHEY and CDR2 SVGEGT. This CDR3 spans 15 amino acids. CDR3 sequence: CASRMGLAGSGELFF.

V gene TRBV5-6 combines with J gene TRBJ1-2; TCRdb picks TRBD1, but there is no DNA to check that call. This CDR3 contains 14 residues. Germline V gene lookup returns CDR1 SGHDT and CDR2 YYEEEE. CDR3 residues: CASSPVGQVYGYTF.

V and J are TRBV7-9 and TRBJ2-3. The CDR3 length is 15 residues. Germline-derived CDR1 and CDR2 are SEHNR and FQNEAQ (reference sequence). The CDR3 sequence: CASSLGPASSDTQYF.

The J gene is TRBJ2-1, the V gene TRBV20-1; TCRdb selects TRBD1, and the lack of DNA leaves this call unchecked. This CDR3 is built from 14 residues. Per germline, CDR1 DFQATT and CDR2 SNEGSKA (reference sequence). The CDR3 sequence is CSASMLRGYNEQFF.

The rearrangement links TRBV12-3 or TRBV12-4 to TRBJ2-1; as DNA is missing, the TRBD1 call by TCRdb cannot be tested. The CDR3 extends over 16 amino acids. The CDR3 here is CASSARQTNTYNEQFF.

The chain has TRBV29-1 and TRBJ2-5. Germline V gene lookup returns CDR1 SQVTM and CDR2 ANQGSEA. The CDR3 has 14 amino acids. The CDR3 sequence: CSVERRDTQETQYF.